The 11 T cell receptor beta chains in this list originate from one sample, sequenced in a study of blood T cell repertoires in COVID-19. The protocol was immunoSEQ multiplex PCR, while the TCRdb copy is restricted to in-frame clones and leaves out a portion. This table has tens of thousands of clones, 74% appearing once. Sequenced sample: peripheral blood. Receptors were obtained from a man in his 70s with COVID-19, enrolled during active disease.

The V and J genes are TRBV7-6 and TRBJ1-2, with 12 bases that match TRBD1. The CDR3 is 15 amino acids. Unmatched junction bases numbered 5, after V lost 1 base and J lost 8 bases. CDR1 is SGHVS and CDR2 is FNYEAQ in the germline V gene. The CDR3 DNA is TGTGCCAGCAGCTTAGAGGGACAGGGGGCCAGGGGCTACACCTTC. Its translation is CASSLEGQGARGYTF.

The chain employs TRBV29-1 and TRBJ2-3, with TRBD2 identical over 8 bases. This CDR3 has 14 amino acids. Germline CDR1 SQVTM, CDR2 ANQGSEA. Trimming at V came to 4 bases and at J to 2 bases, leaving 5 bases not matched to a gene. This chain's CDR3 is CSVVSGMFTDTQYF. In DNA form, the CDR3 reads TGCAGCGTTGTTAGCGGGATGTTCACAGATACGCAGTATTTT.

The V and J genes are TRBV7-2 and TRBJ2-5; 9 bases are shared with TRBD1. The CDR3 length is 15 residues. V was pared by 5 bases and J by 2 bases, with 6 bases of the junction left unmatched. Germline loops: CDR1 SGHTA, CDR2 FQGNSA. The CDR3 DNA reads TGTGCCAGCAGCCGTCCCGGGACAGGGCAAGAGACCCAGTACTTC. Protein: CASSRPGTGQETQYF.

V is TRBV7-8 and J is TRBJ1-1; the match to TRBD1 covers 7 bases. This CDR3 has 16 amino acids. With 5 bases clipped from V and 0 bases from J, the junction kept 9 bases outside the gene matches. Germline CDR1 and CDR2: SGHVS and FQNEAQ. The CDR3 DNA reads TGTGCCAGCAGCCCTACGGCGACAGGGATGAACACTGAAGCTTTCTTT. It is translated as CASSPTATGMNTEAFF.

The rearrangement links TRBV7-3 to TRBJ1-5; weak D call: TRBD1 (6 bases). Trimming removed 5 bases at V and 7 bases at J, with 21 bases between. Germline CDR1 and CDR2: SGHTA and FQGTGA. The CDR3 runs to 16 residues. The DNA for the CDR3 is TGTGCCAGCAGCCCAGGGGACGGTCGGGCCCGACAGCCCCAGCATTTT. Protein product: CASSPGDGRARQPQHF.

V gene TRBV4-2 combines with J gene TRBJ2-7; 11 positions match TRBD2. The length of the CDR3 is 16 residues. After removal of 2 bases from V and 0 bases from J, the junction contained 3 bases not matched to a gene. Per the germline V gene, CDR1 is LGHNA and CDR2 is YNFKEQ. For the CDR3, the DNA is TGTGCCAGCAGCCAACCAACTAGCGGGAGCTCCTACGAGCAGTACTTC. It specifies CASSQPTSGSSYEQYF.

The table lists this clone with many counts. The chain couples TRBV19 to TRBJ2-5; D uncertain. The CDR3 has 14 amino acids. The V end was cut by 5 bases, the J end by 1 base, with 11 bases between. From germline, CDR1 is LNHDA and CDR2 SQIVND (reference sequence). The CDR3 region is CASSVDNAQETQYF. CDR3 coding DNA: TGTGCCAGTAGTGTTGACAATGCCCAAGAGACCCAGTACTTC.

The rearrangement joins TRBV7-3 to TRBJ1-1; weak D call: TRBD1 (5 bases). The CDR3 covers 14 residues. Trimming left V 6 bases short and J 10 bases short, with 21 bases between. The V gene's germline CDR1 is SGHTA and CDR2 FQGTGA. The CDR3 DNA sequence: TGTGCCAGCAGACAAACGGCCAGGGAGGGAGTAGCTTTCTTT. This translates into CASRQTAREGVAFF.

This chain uses TRBV6-2 or TRBV6-3 with TRBJ1-5; TRBD1 aligns across 10 bases. The V segment lost 6 bases and the J segment 7 bases; nucleotides outside the gene matches: 15. Germline V gene lookup returns CDR1 MNHEY and CDR2 SVGEGT. CDR3 length: 17 amino acids. The CDR3 sequence is CASSRVGDRGGRQPQHF. For the CDR3, the DNA is TGTGCCAGCAGCCGTGTGGGGGACAGGGGCGGACGGCAGCCCCAGCATTTT.

This clone has a handful of counts. J is TRBJ2-6 and V is TRBV19; the match to TRBD1 covers 12 bases. The J segment lost 4 bases and the V segment lost 5 bases, leaving 12 bases of the junction unmatched. The CDR3 runs 19 residues. Germline V gene sequence: CDR1 LNHDA, CDR2 SQIVND (reference sequence). The CDR3 region is CASSPPGTGGATGANVLTF. CDR3 bases: TGTGCCAGTAGTCCTCCAGGGACAGGGGGCGCAACGGGGGCCAACGTCCTGACTTTC.

V is TRBV18 and J is TRBJ2-3, with TRBD2 matching 8 bases. Germline V gene data show CDR1 as KGHSH and CDR2 as LQKENI. The V and J ends lost 0 bases and 2 bases, in that order; junction bases with no gene match: 7. The CDR3 spans 17 residues. The CDR3, as DNA: TGTGCCAGCTCACCACCGGAACTAGCGGTATCCACAGATACGCAGTATTTT. Protein product: CASSPPELAVSTDTQYF.